A selection of T cell receptor beta chains follows, all from one sample in a study of blood T cell repertoires in COVID-19. The data were produced by immunoSEQ multiplex PCR, yet TCRdb's version contains in-frame clones alone and is incomplete. The sample consists of 150,000 to 180,000 clones, approximately 85% of them appearing once. The specimen was peripheral blood. These receptors came from a man aged 55 to 69 with COVID-19, enrolled during active disease. The CDR3 runs from the conserved cysteine through the conserved F or W. A D gene is named only where the DNA matches it firmly. Only part of the rows carry a size: once, few, many, or a class if the clone is expanded.

- - TRBJ1-1 TRBV5-1 TGCGCCAGCAGCCCTACGGCCGGGGGCACTGAAGCTTTCTTT CASSPTAGGTEAFF
TRBD1 few TRBJ2-7 TRBV24-1 TGTGCCACCAGTGATCATAGGACAGGGGGCTACGAGCAGTACTTC CATSDHRTGGYEQYF
TRBD2 - TRBJ2-1 TRBV30 TGTGCCTGTCGTATACCTTTACTGGGACTAGCGGGAGGGATGAGCTCCTACAATGAGCAGTTCTTC CACRIPLLGLAGGMSSYNEQFF
- - TRBJ1-1 TRBV15 TGTGCCACCAGCAGAGCCGCGGGGGAGACTGAAGCTTTCTTT CATSRAAGETEAFF
TRBD1 - TRBJ2-2 TRBV7-2 TGTGCCAGCAGCTTCCGACAGGGCGGGACCGGGGAGCTGTTTTTT CASSFRQGGTGELFF
- - TRBJ1-6 TRBV11-1 TGTGCCAGCAGCTTAGGGGAGGCCCCCCTCCACTTT CASSLGEAPLHF
- - TRBJ1-2 TRBV11-3 TGTGCCAGCAGCTTAGAATCGGACAGTTCCTATGGCTACACCTTC CASSLESDSSYGYTF
TRBD1 - TRBJ2-2 TRBV11-2 TGTGCCAGCAGCCGGGGACAGCCGAACACCGGGGAGCTGTTTTTT CASSRGQPNTGELFF
TRBD2 - TRBJ2-3 TRBV7-3 TGTGCCAGCAGCTTAGGTAGCGGGATCAACACAGATACGCAGTATTTT CASSLGSGINTDTQYF
TRBD1 - TRBJ1-6 TRBV7-9 TGTGCCAGCAGCTCTGACAGGGCCAATAATTCACCCCTCCACTTT CASSSDRANNSPLHF
- - TRBJ2-3 TRBV18 TGTGCCAGCTCACCCTCTAGCGGCACAGATACGCAGTATTTT CASSPSSGTDTQYF
TRBD1 - TRBJ1-6 TRBV6-5 TGTGCCAGCAGTTACTCGCTACAGGGGAAGTCCACACCCCTCCACTTT CASSYSLQGKSTPLHF
- few TRBJ1-2 TRBV14 TGTGCCAGCAGCCCCTCAGCTAGAGTAGTCTACACCTTC CASSPSARVVYTF
- - TRBJ2-1 TRBV4-1 TGCGCCAGCAGGAGAGGCGGGACCTACAATGAGCAGTTCTTC CASRRGGTYNEQFF
- - TRBJ2-5 TRBV6-5 TGTGCCAGCAGAAAGGGACTTCAGTACCAAGAGACCCAGTACTTC CASRKGLQYQETQYF
- - TRBJ1-2 TRBV28 TGTGCCAGCAGTTTCAGGGGTCTTAACTATGGCTACACCTTC CASSFRGLNYGYTF
- - TRBJ2-1 TRBV7-3 TGTGCCAGCAGCCCCTATAGCTCCTACAATGAGCAGTTCTTC CASSPYSSYNEQFF
TRBD2 - TRBJ2-1 TRBV19 TGTGCCAGTAGTATGGTCGCTAGCGGGAGTAGAGGGAATGAGCAGTTCTTC CASSMVASGSRGNEQFF
- - TRBJ1-5 TRBV10-1 TGCGCCAGCACCGAAGGTAGGGGAATCGGTCAGCCCCAGCATTTT CASTEGRGIGQPQHF
- - TRBJ1-2 TRBV6-4 TGTGCCAGCAGCGGCGGACGGTCAGGAGGTGGCTACACCTTC CASSGGRSGGGYTF
TRBD2 - TRBJ2-3 TRBV9 TGTGCCAGCAGCCTTGGACTAGCTACAGATACGCAGTATTTT CASSLGLATDTQYF
TRBD1 once TRBJ1-3 TRBV30 TGTGCCTGGACATACAGGGGCGAGAACACCATATATTTT CAWTYRGENTIYF
TRBD1 - TRBJ1-2 TRBV9 TGTGCCAGCAGCACCCGGGACAGGGATTACTATGGCTACACCTTC CASSTRDRDYYGYTF
TRBD1 - TRBJ1-1 TRBV6-6 TGTGCCAGCAGTGCCTCCGGGACAGGGGACTTCGCTGAAGCTTTCTTT CASSASGTGDFAEAFF
- - TRBJ2-2 TRBV12-3/TRBV12-4 TGTGCCAGCAGTTCTTTCTCCACCGGGGAGCTGTTTTTT CASSSFSTGELFF
TRBD1 - TRBJ2-2 TRBV27 TGTGCCAGCAGGAATAGACAGGGGAACACCGGGGAGCTGTTTTTT CASRNRQGNTGELFF
TRBD1 - TRBJ2-7 TRBV6-2/TRBV6-3 TGTGCCAGCAGTAACCGGGACAGGGGATACGAGCAGTACTTC CASSNRDRGYEQYF
- once TRBJ1-1 TRBV11-2 TGTGCCAGCAGCTTAGATAGAGGTTCTGAAGCTTTCTTT CASSLDRGSEAFF
TRBD1 - TRBJ1-4 TRBV7-9 TGTGCCAGCAGCTCCTGGCAGGGGGAGGAAAAACTGTTTTTT CASSSWQGEEKLFF
- - TRBJ2-1 TRBV19 TGTGCCAGTAAAGGGGGGGGGAGCTCCTACAATGAGCAGTTCTTC CASKGGGSSYNEQFF
TRBD2 - TRBJ2-5 TRBV29-1 TGCAGCGTTGGGCTAGCGGGTCCGGAGACCCAGTACTTC CSVGLAGPETQYF
- - TRBJ2-6 TRBV2 TGTGCCAGCAGTGAGCAGGGAATTTCTGGGGCCAACGTCCTGACTTTC CASSEQGISGANVLTF
- - TRBJ1-2 TRBV2 TGTGCCAGCAGAGGACAGTACTATGGCTACACCTTC CASRGQYYGYTF
TRBD1 - TRBJ2-7 TRBV9 TGTGCCAGCAGCGTAGGACAGGGGGCTGGCGAGCAGTACTTC CASSVGQGAGEQYF
TRBD2 - TRBJ2-7 TRBV10-1 TGCGCCAGCAGTGAAACGAGCGGGGGGTCCCCCCGGGACGAGCAGTACTTC CASSETSGGSPRDEQYF
TRBD1 - TRBJ2-7 TRBV5-5 TGTGCCAGCAGCCTCGCCGGGACAGGGGGCCCCTACGAGCAGTACTTC CASSLAGTGGPYEQYF
- - TRBJ1-2 TRBV20-1 TGCAGTGCTAGTCCCAGTAACTATGGCTACACCTTC CSASPSNYGYTF
- - TRBJ2-3 TRBV4-3 TGCGCCAGCAGCCAAGGCTGGGGGGGCACAGATACGCAGTATTTT CASSQGWGGTDTQYF
- once TRBJ1-1 TRBV5-1 TGCGCCAGCAGCTTGGCCCAGGAACCCCAAGCTTTCTTT CASSLAQEPQAFF
- few TRBJ1-2 TRBV28 TGTGCCAGCAGACTACAGGGTGGCTACACCTTC CASRLQGGYTF
- - TRBJ1-5 TRBV4-2 TGTGCCAGCAGCCATCTGGCCAAAGAGGGGGATCAGCCCCAGCATTTT CASSHLAKEGDQPQHF
- - TRBJ1-4 TRBV6-1 TGTGCCAGCAGTGAAAGAGGCCAGGGTGAAAAACTGTTTTTT CASSERGQGEKLFF
- few TRBJ2-7 TRBV18 TGTGCCAGCTCACCACGACACGAGGGCACCCAGTACTTC CASSPRHEGTQYF
TRBD2 - TRBJ2-7 TRBV6-2/TRBV6-3 TGTGCCAGCAGTGCCGGGACTAGCGGGAAGGACGAGCAGTACTTC CASSAGTSGKDEQYF
- - TRBJ1-6 TRBV7-8 TGTGCCAGCAGCCCAACCCAGGGGCGTTCACCCCTCCACTTT CASSPTQGRSPLHF
TRBD1 - TRBJ2-6 TRBV18 TGTGCCAGCTCACCCAGCCTCGGGGACAGGGCGAGCTCTGGGGCCAACGTCCTGACTTTC CASSPSLGDRASSGANVLTF